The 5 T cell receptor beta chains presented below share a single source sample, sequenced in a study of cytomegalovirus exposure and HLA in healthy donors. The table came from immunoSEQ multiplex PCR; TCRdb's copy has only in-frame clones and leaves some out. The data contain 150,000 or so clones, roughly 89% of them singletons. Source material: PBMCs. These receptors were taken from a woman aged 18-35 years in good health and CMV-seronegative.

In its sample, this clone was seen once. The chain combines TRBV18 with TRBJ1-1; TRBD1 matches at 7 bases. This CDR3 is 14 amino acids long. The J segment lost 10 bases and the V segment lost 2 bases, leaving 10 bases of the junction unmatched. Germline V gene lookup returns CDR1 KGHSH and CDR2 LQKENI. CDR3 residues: CASSPGTQGLGAFF. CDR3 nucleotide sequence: TGTGCCAGCTCACCAGGCACACAGGGGCTAGGAGCTTTCTTT.

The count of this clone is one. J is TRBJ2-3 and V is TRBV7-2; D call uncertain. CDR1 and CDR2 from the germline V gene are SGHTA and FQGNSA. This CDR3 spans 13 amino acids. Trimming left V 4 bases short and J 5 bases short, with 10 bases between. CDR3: CASSYNFGDTQYF. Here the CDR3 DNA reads TGTGCCAGCAGCTATAACTTCGGAGATACGCAGTATTTT.

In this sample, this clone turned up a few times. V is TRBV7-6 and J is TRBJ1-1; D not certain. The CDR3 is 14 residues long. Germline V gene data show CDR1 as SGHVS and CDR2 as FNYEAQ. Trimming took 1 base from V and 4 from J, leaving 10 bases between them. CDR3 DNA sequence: TGTGCCAGCAGCTTAGAACAGTTCGTCACTGAAGCTTTCTTT. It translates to CASSLEQFVTEAFF.

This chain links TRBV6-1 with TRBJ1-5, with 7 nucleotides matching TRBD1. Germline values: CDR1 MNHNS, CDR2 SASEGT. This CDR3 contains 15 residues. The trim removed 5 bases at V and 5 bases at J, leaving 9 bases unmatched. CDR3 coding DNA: TGTGCCAGCAGTACAGGGCAGGGGGGCGATCAGCCCCAGCATTTT. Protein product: CASSTGQGGDQPQHF.

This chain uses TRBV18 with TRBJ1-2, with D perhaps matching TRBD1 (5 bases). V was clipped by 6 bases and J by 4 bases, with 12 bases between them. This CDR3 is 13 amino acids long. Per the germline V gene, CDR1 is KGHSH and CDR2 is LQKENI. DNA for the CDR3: TGTGCCAGCTCCCAGGACACAAGCTATGGCTACACCTTC. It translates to CASSQDTSYGYTF.